Listed below are T cell receptor beta chains from one sample, sequenced in a study of cytomegalovirus exposure and HLA in healthy donors. Sequenced by immunoSEQ multiplex PCR; TCRdb stores in-frame clones only, minus some. The table lists 120,000 or so clones, approximately 89% of them singletons. Sequencing was performed on PBMCs. These receptors all come from a woman between 18 and 29 years old in good health and CMV-seronegative. Each CDR3 is given with its conserved first and last residue. The order of the fields is J gene, V gene, D gene, clone size, CDR3 protein, CDR3 DNA. D genes are given only for firm matches. Only some rows state a clone size, as once, few, many or a class for expanded clones.

TRBJ2-2 | TRBV28 | - | - | CASLTPGSSAGELFF | TGTGCCAGCCTGACCCCGGGGTCATCTGCCGGGGAGCTGTTTTTT
TRBJ1-3 | TRBV27 | - | - | CASSSLGVSGGPFGGNTIYF | TGTGCCAGCTCAAGTTTAGGGGTATCGGGGGGGCCCTTTGGTGGAAACACCATATATTTT
TRBJ2-3 | TRBV29-1 | - | once | CSVEDTGRMGDTQYF | TGCAGCGTTGAGGACACCGGTAGGATGGGCGATACGCAGTATTTT
TRBJ2-6 | TRBV25-1 | TRBD1 | - | CASRGDRGDFSGANVLTF | TGTGCCAGCAGGGGCGACAGGGGAGATTTCTCCGGGGCCAACGTCCTGACTTTC
TRBJ2-5 | TRBV25-1 | TRBD2 | - | CASSEPSGREFRETQYF | TGTGCCAGCAGTGAACCCTCAGGGCGGGAGTTTCGAGAGACCCAGTACTTC
TRBJ1-5 | TRBV10-2 | - | - | CASSKTGTNQPQHF | TGCGCCAGCAGTAAGACAGGCACCAATCAGCCCCAGCATTTT
TRBJ2-1 | TRBV20-1 | TRBD2 | - | CKGVAGNEQFF | TGCAAAGGGGTAGCGGGTAATGAGCAGTTCTTC
TRBJ1-2 | TRBV7-2 | - | once | CASSLSEGSYGYTF | TGTGCCAGCAGCCTCTCGGAAGGGAGCTATGGCTACACCTTC
TRBJ2-5 | TRBV5-8 | - | - | CASSPAGWETQYF | TGTGCCAGCAGCCCGGCGGGGTGGGAGACCCAGTACTTC
TRBJ1-1 | TRBV27 | - | - | CASSPIQGSLQNTEAFF | TGTGCCAGCAGTCCGATTCAGGGCAGTCTACAGAACACTGAAGCTTTCTTT
TRBJ2-7 | TRBV19 | - | few | CASSLDYLSYEQYF | TGTGCCAGTAGCCTCGATTATCTATCTTACGAGCAGTACTTC
TRBJ1-6 | TRBV30 | - | - | CAWVREFHNSPLHF | TGTGCCTGGGTAAGGGAGTTCCATAATTCACCCCTCCACTTT
TRBJ2-3 | TRBV6-5 | - | - | CASSLAGVQYF | TGTGCCAGCAGTTTGGCAGGGGTGCAGTATTTT
TRBJ2-7 | TRBV28 | TRBD1 | - | CASFSGGAYEQYF | TGTGCCAGCTTTTCAGGGGGCGCGTACGAGCAGTACTTC
TRBJ2-2 | TRBV11-2 | - | - | CASSSYETGELFF | TGTGCCAGCAGCTCCTATGAGACCGGGGAGCTGTTTTTT
TRBJ1-4 | TRBV7-6 | - | - | CASSLAADATNEKLFF | TGTGCCAGCAGCTTAGCGGCAGATGCAACTAATGAAAAACTGTTTTTT
TRBJ2-1 | TRBV7-8 | - | - | CASSPRPPSGVSYNEQFF | TGTGCCAGCAGCCCCCGCCCCCCCAGCGGAGTATCCTACAATGAGCAGTTCTTC
TRBJ1-1 | TRBV29-1 | - | - | CVSGGTDGKDTEAFF | TGCGTTTCCGGCGGGACCGACGGGAAGGACACTGAAGCTTTCTTT
TRBJ2-5 | TRBV27 | TRBD2 | - | CASRASGLETQYF | TGTGCCAGCAGGGCTAGCGGTCTAGAGACCCAGTACTTC
TRBJ1-2 | TRBV4-1 | - | - | CASSLRRPGADYGYTF | TGCGCCAGCAGCCTTCGCCGGCCAGGGGCAGACTATGGCTACACCTTC
TRBJ1-4 | TRBV7-6 | - | - | CASSLNEKLFF | TGTGCCAGCAGCCTCAATGAAAAACTGTTTTTT
TRBJ2-7 | TRBV5-6 | - | - | CASSLSLSPGVEQYF | TGTGCCAGCAGCTTAAGTCTCTCGCCGGGGGTCGAGCAGTACTTC
TRBJ1-1 | TRBV19 | TRBD1 | few | CASSSQGGTEAFF | TGTGCCAGTAGTTCACAGGGGGGCACTGAAGCTTTCTTT
TRBJ2-3 | TRBV27 | TRBD2 | - | CASSPIWLAETDTQYF | TGTGCCAGCAGTCCCATCTGGCTAGCGGAAACAGATACGCAGTATTTT
TRBJ2-3 | TRBV7-6 | - | - | CASSSASVTDTQYF | TGTGCCAGCAGCAGCGCATCTGTCACAGATACGCAGTATTTT
TRBJ2-7 | TRBV15 | TRBD2 | - | CATSPGTSGSYEQYF | TGTGCCACCAGTCCAGGGACTAGCGGGAGCTACGAGCAGTACTTC
TRBJ1-1 | TRBV27 | - | - | CASSLHDRLNTEAFF | TGTGCCAGCAGTTTACACGACAGGCTGAACACTGAAGCTTTCTTT
TRBJ1-2 | TRBV28 | - | - | CASSLWTSNYGYTF | TGTGCCAGCAGTCTGTGGACTTCCAACTATGGCTACACCTTC
TRBJ2-7 | TRBV7-9 | TRBD1 | few | CASSGQEEQYF | TGTGCCAGCAGCGGACAGGAGGAGCAGTACTTC
TRBJ2-2 | TRBV30 | TRBD1 | - | CAWIGTGGRLGELFF | TGTGCCTGGATTGGGACAGGGGGACGTCTCGGGGAGCTGTTTTTT
TRBJ2-7 | TRBV4-3 | TRBD2 | few | CASSQDLAGGYEQYF | TGCGCCAGCAGCCAAGATCTAGCGGGAGGGTACGAGCAGTACTTC
TRBJ1-5 | TRBV19 | - | - | CASSIIRQPQHF | TGTGCCAGTAGTATCATTAGACAGCCCCAGCATTTT
TRBJ2-3 | TRBV29-1 | - | - | CSVEYLEGTTDTQYF | TGCAGCGTTGAGTATCTTGAGGGGACAACAGATACGCAGTATTTT
TRBJ1-5 | TRBV7-8 | - | - | CASSLMATSNQPQHF | TGTGCCAGCAGCTTAATGGCCACTAGCAATCAGCCCCAGCATTTT
TRBJ2-3 | TRBV28 | - | - | CASSLGRQFSSTDTQYF | TGTGCCAGCAGTTTAGGCCGACAATTTTCTAGCACAGATACGCAGTATTTT
TRBJ1-3 | TRBV5-4 | TRBD1 | - | CASSSDRAGNTIYF | TGTGCCAGCAGCTCGGACAGGGCCGGAAACACCATATATTTT
TRBJ2-2 | TRBV5-4 | - | - | CASSFLRTGELFF | TGTGCCAGCAGCTTCCTACGCACCGGGGAGCTGTTTTTT
TRBJ1-4 | TRBV15 | - | - | CATSIDYGFYEKLFF | TGTGCCACCAGCATCGATTACGGGTTTTATGAAAAACTGTTTTTT
TRBJ2-1 | TRBV7-8 | - | - | CASSFGQPSSYNEQFF | TGTGCCAGCAGCTTTGGGCAGCCAAGCTCCTACAATGAGCAGTTCTTC
TRBJ2-7 | TRBV7-2 | - | - | CASSSQYEQYF | TGTGCCAGCAGCTCCCAATACGAGCAGTACTTC
TRBJ2-1 | TRBV7-9 | TRBD2 | few | CAIKGARLAGVSEQFF | TGTGCCATTAAAGGGGCGCGTCTAGCGGGAGTTAGTGAGCAGTTCTTC
TRBJ2-2 | TRBV15 | TRBD2 | once | CATSRSLAGVFGELFF | TGTGCCACCAGCAGGTCACTAGCGGGGGTTTTCGGGGAGCTGTTTTTT
TRBJ1-1 | TRBV27 | TRBD1 | - | CASSLGQENTEAFF | TGTGCCAGCAGTTTGGGACAGGAGAACACTGAAGCTTTCTTT
TRBJ1-1 | TRBV7-6 | - | - | CASSPWANTEAFF | TGTGCCAGCAGCCCATGGGCGAACACTGAAGCTTTCTTT
TRBJ2-5 | TRBV9 | TRBD2 | - | CASSVLAGGGGETQYF | TGTGCCAGCAGCGTGCTAGCGGGAGGTGGGGGAGAGACCCAGTACTTC
TRBJ2-7 | TRBV28 | TRBD2 | - | CASGPPGGGDFDEQYF | TGTGCCAGCGGCCCTCCGGGGGGGGGCGATTTTGACGAGCAGTACTTC
TRBJ2-7 | TRBV5-1 | - | - | CASSLGQVSYEQYF | TGCGCCAGCAGCTTGGGACAGGTCTCCTACGAGCAGTACTTC
TRBJ1-5 | TRBV19 | - | - | CASSISIRQPQHF | TGTGCCAGTAGTATATCAATCCGGCAGCCCCAGCATTTT
TRBJ1-2 | TRBV28 | - | - | CASSLFGGNNYGYTF | TGTGCCAGCAGTTTATTTGGGGGGAATAACTATGGCTACACCTTC
TRBJ2-3 | TRBV7-9 | TRBD2 | - | CASSPPGLASTDTQYF | TGTGCCAGCAGCCCCCCGGGACTAGCTTCCACAGATACGCAGTATTTT
TRBJ1-1 | TRBV27 | - | - | CASSYAGNTEAFF | TGTGCCAGCAGTTACGCGGGGAACACTGAAGCTTTCTTT
TRBJ2-7 | TRBV28 | TRBD1 | - | CASSSQHPGPGQRPYEQYF | TGTGCCAGCAGTTCTCAACATCCGGGCCCGGGACAGAGGCCCTACGAGCAGTACTTC
TRBJ1-2 | TRBV6-5 | - | - | CASTIGGGWGYTF | TGTGCCAGCACCATAGGGGGGGGCTGGGGCTACACCTTC
TRBJ1-5 | TRBV28 | TRBD1 | - | CASSSLDRNWDNQPQHF | TGTGCCAGCAGCAGCCTGGACAGGAATTGGGACAATCAGCCCCAGCATTTT